Below, 28 T cell receptor beta chains from the same sample are listed, as sequenced in a study of cytomegalovirus exposure and HLA in healthy donors. The PCR employed 60 Vbeta primers together with 13 Jbeta primers. Clones were sequenced by immunoSEQ multiplex PCR, and TCRdb holds only the in-frame ones, with some missing. The data hold 140,000 to 150,000 clones, with about two thirds observed a single time. Sequencing was carried out using PBMCs. The receptors shown here come from a woman aged 55-69 years in good health and CMV-seropositive.

V usage is TRBV28 and J usage is TRBJ2-7; tentatively, D is TRBD1 (5 bases). Germline loops: CDR1 MDHEN, CDR2 SYDVKM. Trimming stripped 5 bases from V and 2 bases from J, with 13 bases between. The length of the CDR3 is 14 residues. This CDR3 reads CASSRVDSTYEQYF. CDR3 DNA: TGTGCCAGCAGTAGGGTCGACAGTACCTACGAGCAGTACTTC.

The V call is TRBV7-3, the J call TRBJ2-2; 7 bases align to TRBD2. J gave up 8 bases and V 7 bases, and 7 bases lay outside the gene matches. This CDR3 has 13 residues. Germline V gene data show CDR1 as SGHTA and CDR2 as FQGTGA. The CDR3 region has the DNA TGTGCCAGCACCACGGAGGGAGGGGGGGAGCTGTTTTTT. This codes for CASTTEGGGELFF.

This clone came up once. The chain joins TRBV5-1 to TRBJ2-7; 10 bases line up with TRBD1. With V trimmed by 3 bases and J by 5 bases, 8 bases remained unmatched. Germline loops: CDR1 SGHRS, CDR2 YFSETQ. The CDR3 runs to 15 residues. This CDR3 reads CASSYSGTGAHEQYF. CDR3 coding DNA: TGCGCCAGCAGCTACTCCGGGACAGGGGCCCACGAGCAGTACTTC. Full variable domain (outside the CDR3, taken from reference TRBV5-1 and TRBJ2-7): KAGVTQTPRYLIKTRGQQVTLSCSPISGHRSVSWYQQTPGQGLQFLFEYFSETQRNKGNFPGRFSGRQFSNSRSEMNVSTLELGDSALYLCASSYSGTGAHEQYFGPGTRLTVT.

Only a few counts were recorded for this clone. V is TRBV18 and J is TRBJ1-1; D is ambiguous. Germline loops: CDR1 KGHSH, CDR2 LQKENI. The ends were cut back, 5 bases at V and 5 bases at J, with 12 bases in the middle. The CDR3 spans 13 residues. The CDR3: CASSATGRTEAFF. As DNA, the CDR3 is TGTGCCAGCTCAGCGACCGGGAGGACTGAAGCTTTCTTT.

The gene calls are TRBV2 and TRBJ2-6; no clear D gene. Trimming removed 7 bases from V and 3 bases from J, with 19 bases in between. Germline lookup yields CDR1 SNHLY and CDR2 FYNNEI. There are 17 residues in the CDR3. The CDR3 DNA sequence: TGTGCCAGCATTAGGAGCAGCCGTTCACTTGGGGCCAACGTCCTGACTTTC. Amino acid sequence: CASIRSSRSLGANVLTF.

V usage is TRBV19 and J usage is TRBJ2-7; 8 bases are a match to TRBD1. The CDR3 runs 16 residues. V dropped 9 bases and J dropped 2; count of bases not matched to a gene: 15. Per the germline V gene, CDR1 is LNHDA and CDR2 is SQIVND (reference sequence). CDR3 sequence (DNA): TGTGCCAGGGGTGGACAGGGCCGAACTGGGGCCTACGAGCAGTACTTC. Its translation: CARGGQGRTGAYEQYF. The full variable domain, rest sourced from reference TRBV19 and TRBJ2-7, is DGGITQSPKYLFRKEGQNVTLSCEQNLNHDAMYWYRQDPGQGLRLIYYSQIVNDFQKGDIAEGYSVSREKKESFPLTVTSAQKNPTAFYLCARGGQGRTGAYEQYFGPGTRLTVT.

The chain employs TRBV19 and TRBJ1-1, with D possibly being TRBD1 (6 bases). Trimming cost V 7 bases and J 0 bases, with 15 bases left between them. Germline loops: CDR1 LNHDA, CDR2 SQIVND (reference sequence). The CDR3 sequence is 15 residues long. The CDR3 here is CASTQGPGMNTEAFF. In DNA form, the CDR3 reads TGTGCCAGTACTCAGGGGCCGGGGATGAACACTGAAGCTTTCTTT.

This clone has more than one count but fewer than ten. The chain combines TRBV7-8 with TRBJ1-2; TRBD1 aligns across 8 bases. The V gene's germline CDR1 is SGHVS and CDR2 FQNEAQ. V shed 1 base and J 6 bases; nucleotides not matched to a gene: 7. CDR3 length: 15 residues. The CDR3 protein is CASSLVSGQGDGYTF. In nucleotides, the CDR3 is TGTGCCAGCAGCTTAGTTTCCGGACAGGGCGATGGCTACACCTTC.

This clone was recorded only once. The chain joins TRBV18 to TRBJ2-3, with D unclear. Per germline, CDR1 KGHSH and CDR2 LQKENI. CDR3 length: 13 amino acids. V was cut by 2 bases and J by 6 bases, with 9 bases left in between. CDR3 region: CASSPNSWDTQYF. As DNA, the CDR3 is TGTGCCAGCTCACCAAACTCTTGGGATACGCAGTATTTT. Supplemented by reference TRBV18 and TRBJ2-3, the full variable domain reads NAGVMQNPRHLVRRRGQEARLRCSPMKGHSHVYWYRQLPEEGLKFMVYLQKENIIDESGMPKERFSAEFPKEGPSILRIQQVVRGDSAAYFCASSPNSWDTQYFGPGTRLTVL.

The chain couples TRBV11-2 to TRBJ1-1; no definite D call. The CDR3 spans 11 residues. Looked up from germline, CDR1 is SGHAT and CDR2 is FQNNGV. V was shortened by 1 base and J by 7 bases, with 4 bases between the two germline ends. The CDR3 bases are TGTGCCAGCAGCTTAGCCATTGAAGCTTTCTTT. Translated, it gives CASSLAIEAFF.

This chain connects TRBV6-6 to TRBJ2-1; 10 bases line up with TRBD2. This CDR3 has 14 amino acids. Germline loops: CDR1 MNHNY, CDR2 SVGAGI (reference sequence). The J segment lost 3 bases and the V segment lost 9 bases, leaving 5 bases of the junction unmatched. The CDR3 is CASSASGSYNEQFF. In DNA, the CDR3 is TGTGCCAGTTCGGCTAGCGGGAGCTACAATGAGCAGTTCTTC.

In regard to this clone: One end of the junction varies from germline; a read error may be responsible. V usage is TRBV7-8 and J usage is TRBJ1-2, with 7 bases matching TRBD1. The CDR3 is 12 residues long. Germline loops: CDR1 SGHVS, CDR2 FQNEAQ. The CDR3 DNA reads TGTGCCAGCAGCTCGGGACAGTCCAGTCCTCACTTC. Translating it yields CASSSGQSSPHF. Full variable domain (rest looked up from reference TRBV7-8 and TRBJ1-2): GAGVSQSPRYKVAKRGQDVALRCDPISGHVSLFWYQQALGQGPEFLTYFQNEAQLDKSGLPSDRFFAERPEGSVSTLKIQRTQQEDSAVYLCASSSGQSSPHFGSGTRLTVV.

The V gene is TRBV27, the J gene TRBJ2-7; TRBD2 matches at 7 bases. Germline CDR1 MNHEY, CDR2 SMNVEV (reference sequence). This CDR3 contains 13 residues. Trimming cost V 6 bases and J 6 bases; bases outside gene matches: 8. The CDR3 nucleotides read TGTGCCAGCAGCCCAAATGGGGGGGGCGAGCAGTACTTC. Its translation is CASSPNGGGEQYF.

This rearrangement joins TRBV5-1 to TRBJ2-7; TRBD2 matches 7 bases. The germline gives CDR1 SGHRS, CDR2 YFSETQ. The V gene end was trimmed by 4 bases and the J gene end by 2 bases; junction bases not matched to a gene: 9. There are 15 residues in the CDR3. Here the CDR3 reads CASSPSGGGPYEQYF. DNA of the CDR3: TGCGCCAGCAGCCCGTCGGGGGGAGGGCCCTACGAGCAGTACTTC.

This chain links TRBV5-1 with TRBJ2-3; 7 nucleotides agree with TRBD1. The CDR3 contains 15 residues. V lost 2 bases to trimming and J lost 0 bases; unmatched junction nucleotides: 3. The germline gives CDR1 SGHRS, CDR2 YFSETQ. CDR3 in amino acids: CASSLQGISTDTQYF. DNA of the CDR3: TGCGCCAGCAGCTTACAGGGGATCAGCACAGATACGCAGTATTTT.

In its sample, this clone was seen a few times. The rearrangement links TRBV6-1 to TRBJ2-1; 7 positions agree with TRBD2. Trimming cost V 3 bases and J 4 bases; bases outside gene matches: 6. This CDR3 is built from 15 residues. Germline V gene data show CDR1 as MNHNS and CDR2 as SASEGT. Here the CDR3 DNA reads TGTGCCAGCAGTGACTTAGCGGGCCGATACAATGAGCAGTTCTTC. This translates into CASSDLAGRYNEQFF.

This clone was seen just once. This sequence joins TRBV2 and TRBJ1-2; D is possibly TRBD1 (5 bases). CDR3 length: 15 residues. CDR1 and CDR2 (germline): SNHLY, FYNNEI. V was trimmed by 6 bases and J by 4 bases, leaving 18 bases between them. The CDR3 protein is CASSEHSDRSYGYTF. CDR3 nucleotides: TGTGCCAGCAGCGAGCACTCAGACAGAAGCTATGGCTACACCTTC.

V usage is TRBV7-9 and J usage is TRBJ1-3; D might be TRBD1 (6 bases). Germline CDR1 and CDR2: SEHNR and FQNEAQ (reference sequence). This CDR3 is 18 amino acids long. The ends were cut back, 8 bases at V and 1 base at J, with 24 bases in the middle. The CDR3 sequence is CASPLPGTQGGSGNTIYF. In DNA form, the CDR3 reads TGTGCCAGCCCCCTCCCCGGGACCCAAGGGGGTTCTGGAAACACCATATATTTT.

This clone was counted only a few times. The J gene is TRBJ2-6, the V gene TRBV7-9, with a weak D call TRBD1 (6 bases). V lost 5 bases, J lost 2 bases, and 13 bases lay in between. This CDR3 has 16 residues. In germline, CDR1 is SEHNR, CDR2 FQNEAQ (reference sequence). CDR3: CASSPKGGPGANVLTF. CDR3 nucleotides: TGTGCCAGCAGCCCTAAAGGGGGTCCTGGGGCCAACGTCCTGACTTTC.

The genes are TRBV11-2 and TRBJ2-5, with 9 bases matching TRBD2. Trimming took 1 base from V and 2 from J; bases not matched to a gene: 5. Germline-derived CDR1 and CDR2 are SGHAT and FQNNGV. The CDR3 covers 16 residues. The CDR3 bases are TGTGCCAGCAGCTTAGGACAGCTAGCGGGACAAGAGACCCAGTACTTC. Amino acid sequence: CASSLGQLAGQETQYF.

The rearrangement links TRBV4-2 to TRBJ2-1, with 11 bases aligning to TRBD2. J lost 4 bases, V lost 5 bases, and 7 bases had no gene match. The CDR3 runs to 16 residues. CDR1 is LGHNA, CDR2 YNFKEQ, per germline. DNA of the CDR3: TGTGCCAGCAGCGTCTCGACTAGCGGGAATTACAATGAGCAGTTCTTC. Residues: CASSVSTSGNYNEQFF.

The chain employs TRBV28 and TRBJ2-7, with D perhaps matching TRBD1 (6 bases). V lost 5 bases to trimming and J lost 4 bases, with 18 bases between them. Germline V gene sequence: CDR1 MDHEN, CDR2 SYDVKM. This CDR3 comprises 15 residues. The DNA of the CDR3 is TGTGCCAGCAGTGCAAACAGGGCAGGCGGGTACGAGCAGTACTTC. The encoded protein is CASSANRAGGYEQYF.

V usage is TRBV7-9 and J usage is TRBJ2-5; a possible D gene is TRBD1 (6 bases). The tail of the sequence fits TRBJ2-7 better, so the J call may be wrong. Per germline, CDR1 SEHNR and CDR2 FQNEAQ (reference sequence). CDR3 length: 16 amino acids. DNA for the CDR3: TGTGCCAGCAGCTTAGTTAGTGCAGGGGCTTCCTACGAGCAGTACTTC. It encodes CASSLVSAGASYEQYF.

CDR3 protein: CASSKRDRGHFLGAFF. CDR3 in DNA: TGTGCCAGCAGCAAAAGGGACAGGGGGCATTTTCTCGGAGCTTTCTTT. This chain joins TRBV5-4 and TRBJ1-1; TRBD1 matches at 12 bases. There are 16 residues in the CDR3. V lost 4 bases, J lost 10 bases, and 14 bases stayed unmatched. In germline, CDR1 is SGHNT, CDR2 YYREEE (reference sequence).

This chain links TRBV29-1 with TRBJ2-1; 8 bases align to TRBD2. Germline CDR1 SQVTM, CDR2 ANQGSEA. J was trimmed by 6 bases and V by 5 bases; bases with no gene match: 9. The CDR3 spans 14 residues. This CDR3 is CSVLPPGLVNEQFF. The CDR3 region has the DNA TGCAGCGTTCTTCCCCCGGGACTAGTCAATGAGCAGTTCTTC.

The chain recombines TRBV28 with TRBJ2-3, with 9 bases fitting TRBD2. V lost 3 bases, J lost 1 base, and 2 bases stayed unmatched. There are 15 residues in the CDR3. Germline V lookup: CDR1 MDHEN, CDR2 SYDVKM. The CDR3 DNA follows: TGTGCCAGCAGTTTTTGGACTAGCGGCACAGATACGCAGTATTTT. Translation: CASSFWTSGTDTQYF.

This clone was observed a few times. The chain carries TRBV7-9 and TRBJ1-1; TRBD1 aligns across 7 bases. The germline V gene encodes CDR1 SEHNR and CDR2 FQNEAQ (reference sequence). The V and J ends lost 1 base and 6 bases, in that order; junction bases with no gene match: 5. This CDR3 contains 14 residues. The CDR3: CASSLGQGFAEAFF. The CDR3, as DNA: TGTGCCAGCAGCTTAGGACAGGGATTCGCTGAAGCTTTCTTT.

This chain links TRBV27 with TRBJ2-1; 11 nucleotides agree with TRBD2. This CDR3 region has 16 residues. After removal of 5 bases from V and 8 bases from J, the junction contained 11 bases not matched to a gene. CDR1 and CDR2 (germline): MNHEY, SMNVEV (reference sequence). The CDR3 protein is CASSTLTSGGGDEQFF. The CDR3 DNA reads TGTGCCAGCAGTACACTTACTAGCGGGGGTGGGGATGAGCAGTTCTTC.